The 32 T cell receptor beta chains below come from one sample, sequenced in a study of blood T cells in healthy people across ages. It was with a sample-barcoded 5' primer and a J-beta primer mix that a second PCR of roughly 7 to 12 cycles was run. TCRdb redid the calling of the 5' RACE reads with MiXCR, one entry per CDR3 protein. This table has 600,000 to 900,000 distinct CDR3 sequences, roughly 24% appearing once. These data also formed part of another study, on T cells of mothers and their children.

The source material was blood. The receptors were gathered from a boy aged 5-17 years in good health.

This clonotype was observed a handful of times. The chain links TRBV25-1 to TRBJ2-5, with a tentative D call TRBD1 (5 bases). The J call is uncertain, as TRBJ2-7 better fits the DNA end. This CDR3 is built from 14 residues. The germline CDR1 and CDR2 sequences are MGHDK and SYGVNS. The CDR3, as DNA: TGTGCCAGCAGCGGCGACCTAGGGGCCTACGAGCAGTACTTC. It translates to CASSGDLGAYEQYF.

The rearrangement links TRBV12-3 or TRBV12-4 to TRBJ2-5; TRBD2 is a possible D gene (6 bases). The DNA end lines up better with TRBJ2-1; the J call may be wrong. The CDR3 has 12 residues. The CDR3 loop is CASMGEVNEQFF. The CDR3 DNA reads TGTGCCAGCATGGGGGAGGTCAATGAGCAGTTCTTC.

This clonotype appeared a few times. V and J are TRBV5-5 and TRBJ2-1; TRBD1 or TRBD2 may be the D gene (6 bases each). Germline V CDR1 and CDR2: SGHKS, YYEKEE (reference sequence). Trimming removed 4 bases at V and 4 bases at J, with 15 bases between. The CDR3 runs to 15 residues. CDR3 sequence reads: CASSTMGGPYNEQFF. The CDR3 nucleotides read TGTGCCAGCAGCACGATGGGGGGCCCATACAATGAGCAGTTCTTC.

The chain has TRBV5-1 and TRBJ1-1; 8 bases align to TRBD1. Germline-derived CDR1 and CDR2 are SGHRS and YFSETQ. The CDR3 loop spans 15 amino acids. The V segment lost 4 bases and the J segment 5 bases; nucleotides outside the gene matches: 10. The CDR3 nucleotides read TGCGCCAGCAGCCTCGCGACAGGGGCCGGGACTGAAGCTTTCTTT. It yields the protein CASSLATGAGTEAFF.

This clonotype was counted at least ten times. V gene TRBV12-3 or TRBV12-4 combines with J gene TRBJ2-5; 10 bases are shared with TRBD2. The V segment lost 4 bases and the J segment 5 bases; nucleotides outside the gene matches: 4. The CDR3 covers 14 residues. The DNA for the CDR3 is TGTGCCAGCAGTTCAGCGGGGGGGAGTGAGACCCAGTACTTC. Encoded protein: CASSSAGGSETQYF.

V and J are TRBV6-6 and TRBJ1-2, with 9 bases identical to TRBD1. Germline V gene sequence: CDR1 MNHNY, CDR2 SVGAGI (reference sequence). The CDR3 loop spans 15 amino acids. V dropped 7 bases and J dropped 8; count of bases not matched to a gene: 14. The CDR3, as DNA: TGTGCCAGCACCGACGAAGGGACAGGGAGCCCCGGCTACACCTTC. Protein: CASTDEGTGSPGYTF.

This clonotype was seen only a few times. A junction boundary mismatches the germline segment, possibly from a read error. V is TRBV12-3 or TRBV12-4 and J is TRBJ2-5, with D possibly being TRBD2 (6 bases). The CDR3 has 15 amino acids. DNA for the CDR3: TGTACCAGCAGTTTTGGAACGGGACTCCCACTGACCCAGTACTTC. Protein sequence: CTSSFGTGLPLTQYF.

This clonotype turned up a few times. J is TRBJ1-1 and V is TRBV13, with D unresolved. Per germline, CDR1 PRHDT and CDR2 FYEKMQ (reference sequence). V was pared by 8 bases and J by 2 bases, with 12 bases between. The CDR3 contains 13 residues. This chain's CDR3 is CASGSRLNTEAFF. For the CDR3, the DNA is TGTGCCAGCGGATCACGGCTAAACACTGAAGCTTTCTTT. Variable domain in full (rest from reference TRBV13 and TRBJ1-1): AAGVIQSPRHLIKEKRETATLKCYPIPRHDTVYWYQQGPGQDPQFLISFYEKMQSDKGSIPDRFSAQQFSDYHSELNMSSLELGDSALYFCASGSRLNTEAFFGQGTRLTVV.

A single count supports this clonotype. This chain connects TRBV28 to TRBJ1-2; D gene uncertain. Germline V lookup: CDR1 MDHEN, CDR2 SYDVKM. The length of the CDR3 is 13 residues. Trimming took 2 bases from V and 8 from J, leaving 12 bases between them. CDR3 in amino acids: CASSLEVPGGYTF. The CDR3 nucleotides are TGTGCCAGCAGTTTAGAGGTCCCCGGCGGCTACACCTTC.

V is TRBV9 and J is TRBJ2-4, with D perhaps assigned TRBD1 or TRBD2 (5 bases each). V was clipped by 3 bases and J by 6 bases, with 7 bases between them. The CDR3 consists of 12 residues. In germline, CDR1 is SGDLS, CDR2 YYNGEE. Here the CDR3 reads CASSGDGNIQYF. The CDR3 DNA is TGTGCCAGCAGCGGGGACGGAAACATTCAGTACTTC.

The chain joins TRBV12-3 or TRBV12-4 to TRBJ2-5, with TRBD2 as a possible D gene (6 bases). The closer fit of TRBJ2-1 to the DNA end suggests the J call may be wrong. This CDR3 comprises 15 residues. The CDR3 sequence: CASSLTREIYNEQFF. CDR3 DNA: TGTGCCAGCTCCTTGACTAGAGAGATTTACAATGAGCAGTTCTTC.

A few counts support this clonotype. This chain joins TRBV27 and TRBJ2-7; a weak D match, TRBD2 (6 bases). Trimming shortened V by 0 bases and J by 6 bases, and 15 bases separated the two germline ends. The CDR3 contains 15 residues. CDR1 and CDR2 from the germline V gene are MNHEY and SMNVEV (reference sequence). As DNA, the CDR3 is TGTGCCAGCAGTTTATCGTCCGGGGGTGGTGGCGAGCAGTACTTC. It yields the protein CASSLSSGGGGEQYF.

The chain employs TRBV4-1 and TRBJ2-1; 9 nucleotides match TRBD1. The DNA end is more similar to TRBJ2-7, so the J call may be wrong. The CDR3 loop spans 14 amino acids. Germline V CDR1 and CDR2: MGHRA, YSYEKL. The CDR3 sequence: CASARDRVSHEQYF. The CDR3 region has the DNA TGCGCCAGCGCCCGGGACAGGGTCAGCCACGAGCAGTACTTC.

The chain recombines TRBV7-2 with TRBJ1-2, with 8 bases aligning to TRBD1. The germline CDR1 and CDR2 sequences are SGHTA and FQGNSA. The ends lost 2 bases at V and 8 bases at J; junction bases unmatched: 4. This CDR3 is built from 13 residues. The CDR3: CASSLRTGRGYTF. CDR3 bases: TGTGCCAGCAGCTTAAGGACAGGGAGGGGCTACACCTTC.

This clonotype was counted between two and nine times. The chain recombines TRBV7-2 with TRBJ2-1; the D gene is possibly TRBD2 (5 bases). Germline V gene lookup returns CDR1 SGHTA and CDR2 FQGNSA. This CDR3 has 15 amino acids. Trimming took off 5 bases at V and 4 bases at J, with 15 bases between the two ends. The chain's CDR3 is CASSASPGLYNEQFF. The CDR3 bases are TGTGCCAGCAGCGCTAGCCCCGGGCTGTACAATGAGCAGTTCTTC.

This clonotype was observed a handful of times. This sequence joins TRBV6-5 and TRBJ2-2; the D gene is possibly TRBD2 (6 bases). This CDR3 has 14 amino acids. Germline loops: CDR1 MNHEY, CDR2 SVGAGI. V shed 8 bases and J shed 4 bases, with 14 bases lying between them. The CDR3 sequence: CASRRGTLTGELFF. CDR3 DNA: TGTGCCAGCCGACGGGGGACGCTCACCGGGGAGCTGTTTTTT.

The CDR3 DNA is TGTGCCAGCAGCATTGGGACAGGGAGGAACATTCAGTACTTC. Residues: CASSIGTGRNIQYF. This chain uses TRBV28 with TRBJ2-4, with 9 bases aligning to TRBD1. Per germline, CDR1 MDHEN and CDR2 SYDVKM. The CDR3 has 14 residues. The ends lost 6 bases at V and 7 bases at J; junction bases unmatched: 7.

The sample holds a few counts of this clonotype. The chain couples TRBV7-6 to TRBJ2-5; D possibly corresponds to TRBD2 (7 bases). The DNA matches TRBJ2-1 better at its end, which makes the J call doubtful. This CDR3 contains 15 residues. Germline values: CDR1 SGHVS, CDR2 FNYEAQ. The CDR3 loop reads CASSSRRGPNNEQFF. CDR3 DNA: TGTGCCAGCAGCTCCCGGCGGGGGCCAAACAATGAGCAGTTCTTC.

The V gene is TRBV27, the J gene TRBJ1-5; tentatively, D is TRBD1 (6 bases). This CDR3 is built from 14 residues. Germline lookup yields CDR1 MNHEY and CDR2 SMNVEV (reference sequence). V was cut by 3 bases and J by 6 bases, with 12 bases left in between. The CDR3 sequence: CASSFAGAGQPQHF. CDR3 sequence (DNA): TGTGCCAGCAGTTTCGCAGGGGCGGGTCAGCCCCAGCATTTT.

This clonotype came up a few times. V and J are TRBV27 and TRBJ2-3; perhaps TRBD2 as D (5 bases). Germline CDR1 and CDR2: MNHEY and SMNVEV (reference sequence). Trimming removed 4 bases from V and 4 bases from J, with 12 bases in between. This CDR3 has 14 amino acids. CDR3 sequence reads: CASSSELAADTQYF. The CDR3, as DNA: TGTGCCAGCAGTTCAGAGCTAGCAGCAGATACGCAGTATTTT.

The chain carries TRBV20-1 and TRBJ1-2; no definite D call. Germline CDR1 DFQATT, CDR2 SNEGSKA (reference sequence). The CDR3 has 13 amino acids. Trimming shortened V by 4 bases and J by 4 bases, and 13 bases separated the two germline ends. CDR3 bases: TGCAGTGCTACACCAGAGGGAACCTATGGCTACACCTTC. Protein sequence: CSATPEGTYGYTF.

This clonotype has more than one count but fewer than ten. CDR3: CASSGRTGGEGYTF. CDR3 bases: TGCGCCAGCAGCGGCCGGACAGGGGGCGAGGGCTACACCTTC. The rearrangement joins TRBV5-1 to TRBJ1-2, with 11 bases identical to TRBD1. V was pared by 4 bases and J by 8 bases, with 7 bases of the junction left unmatched. The CDR3 loop spans 14 amino acids. The germline CDR1 and CDR2 sequences are SGHRS and YFSETQ.

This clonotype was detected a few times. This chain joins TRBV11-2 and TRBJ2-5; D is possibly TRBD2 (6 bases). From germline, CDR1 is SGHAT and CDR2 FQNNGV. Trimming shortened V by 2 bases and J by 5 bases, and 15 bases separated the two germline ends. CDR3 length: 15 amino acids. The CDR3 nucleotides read TGTGCCAGCAGCTTATCGGGGGTGATCTTGGAGACCCAGTACTTC. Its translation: CASSLSGVILETQYF. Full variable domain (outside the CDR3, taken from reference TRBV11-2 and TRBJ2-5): EAGVAQSPRYKIIEKRQSVAFWCNPISGHATLYWYQQILGQGPKLLIQFQNNGVVDDSQLPKDRFSAERLKGVDSTLKIQPAKLEDSAVYLCASSLSGVILETQYFGPGTRLLVL.

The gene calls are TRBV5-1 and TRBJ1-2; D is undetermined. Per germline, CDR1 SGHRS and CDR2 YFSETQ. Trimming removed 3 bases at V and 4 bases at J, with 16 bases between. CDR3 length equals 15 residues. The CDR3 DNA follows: TGCGCCAGCAGCTCCCAAGGGTCGACACCCTATGGCTACACCTTC. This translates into CASSSQGSTPYGYTF.

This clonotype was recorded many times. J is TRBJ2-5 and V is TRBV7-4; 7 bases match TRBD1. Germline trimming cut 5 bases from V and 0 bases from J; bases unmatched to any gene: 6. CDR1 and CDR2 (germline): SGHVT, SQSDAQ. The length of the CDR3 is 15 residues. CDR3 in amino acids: CASSRRQGHQETQYF. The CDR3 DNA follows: TGTGCCAGCAGCCGCCGACAGGGCCACCAAGAGACCCAGTACTTC.

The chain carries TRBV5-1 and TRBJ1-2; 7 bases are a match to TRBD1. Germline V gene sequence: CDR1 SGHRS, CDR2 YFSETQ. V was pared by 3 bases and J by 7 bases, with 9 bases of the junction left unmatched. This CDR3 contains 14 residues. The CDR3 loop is CASSSETGTLGYTF. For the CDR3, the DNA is TGCGCCAGCAGCTCGGAGACAGGGACCCTTGGCTACACCTTC.

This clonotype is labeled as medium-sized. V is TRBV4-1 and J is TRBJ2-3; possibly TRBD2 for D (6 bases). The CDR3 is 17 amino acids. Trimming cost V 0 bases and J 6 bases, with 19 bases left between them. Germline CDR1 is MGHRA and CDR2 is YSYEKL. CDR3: CASSQEPTSPGEDTQYF. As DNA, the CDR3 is TGCGCCAGCAGCCAAGAACCGACTAGTCCAGGAGAGGATACGCAGTATTTT.

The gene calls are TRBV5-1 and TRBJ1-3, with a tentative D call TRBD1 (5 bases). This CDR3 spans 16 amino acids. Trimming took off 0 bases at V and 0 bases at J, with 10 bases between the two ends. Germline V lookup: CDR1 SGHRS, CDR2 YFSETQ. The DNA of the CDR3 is TGCGCCAGCAGCTTGGCCGGGACTCACTCTGGAAACACCATATATTTT. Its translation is CASSLAGTHSGNTIYF.

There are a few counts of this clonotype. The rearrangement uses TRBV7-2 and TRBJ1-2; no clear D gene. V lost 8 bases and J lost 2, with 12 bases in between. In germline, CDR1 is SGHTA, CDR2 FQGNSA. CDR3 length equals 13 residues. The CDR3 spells CASSVALNYGYTF. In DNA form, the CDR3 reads TGTGCCAGCTCCGTCGCCCTAAACTATGGCTACACCTTC. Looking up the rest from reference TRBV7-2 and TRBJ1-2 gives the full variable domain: GAGVSQSPSNKVTEKGKDVELRCDPISGHTALYWYRQSLGQGLEFLIYFQGNSAPDKSGLPSDRFSAERTGGSVSTLTIQRTQQEDSAVYLCASSVALNYGYTFGSGTRLTVV.

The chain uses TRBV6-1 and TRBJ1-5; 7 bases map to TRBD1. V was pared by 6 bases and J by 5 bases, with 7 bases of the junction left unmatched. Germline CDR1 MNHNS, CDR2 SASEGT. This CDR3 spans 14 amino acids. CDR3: CASSGQEDHQPQHF. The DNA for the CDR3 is TGTGCCAGCAGCGGACAGGAGGATCATCAGCCCCAGCATTTT.

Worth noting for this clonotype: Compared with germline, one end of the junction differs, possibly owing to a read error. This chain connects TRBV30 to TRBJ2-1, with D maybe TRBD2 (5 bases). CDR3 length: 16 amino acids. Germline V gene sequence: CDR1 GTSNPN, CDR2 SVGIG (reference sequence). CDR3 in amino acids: CAWSSMGAFAYNEQLF. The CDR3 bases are TGTGCCTGGAGTTCCATGGGAGCGTTCGCTTACAATGAGCAGCTCTTC.

CDR3 sequence (DNA): TGTGCCAGCAGTTTACGGACTTCTGGGACAGGGGGCTCCTACAATGAGCAGTTCTTC. It specifies CASSLRTSGTGGSYNEQFF. This sequence joins TRBV12-3 or TRBV12-4 and TRBJ2-1, with 11 bases identical to TRBD1. CDR3 length equals 19 residues. Trimming took 2 bases from V and 0 from J; bases not matched to a gene: 9.